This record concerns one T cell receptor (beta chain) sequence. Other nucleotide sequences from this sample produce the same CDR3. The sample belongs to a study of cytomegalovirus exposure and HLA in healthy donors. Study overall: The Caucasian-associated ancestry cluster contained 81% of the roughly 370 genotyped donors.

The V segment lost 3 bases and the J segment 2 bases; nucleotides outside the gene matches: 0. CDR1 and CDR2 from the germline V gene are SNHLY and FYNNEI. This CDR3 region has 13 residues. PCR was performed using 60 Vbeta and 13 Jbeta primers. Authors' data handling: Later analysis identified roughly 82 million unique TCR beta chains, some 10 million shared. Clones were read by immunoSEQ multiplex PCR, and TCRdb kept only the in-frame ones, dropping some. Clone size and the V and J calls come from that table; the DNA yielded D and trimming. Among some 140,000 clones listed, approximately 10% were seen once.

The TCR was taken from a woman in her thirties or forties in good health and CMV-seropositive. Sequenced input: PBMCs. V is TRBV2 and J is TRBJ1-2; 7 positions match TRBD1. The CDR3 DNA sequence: TGTGCCAGCAGTGAGGGACAGAACTATGGCTACACCTTC. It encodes CASSEGQNYGYTF.